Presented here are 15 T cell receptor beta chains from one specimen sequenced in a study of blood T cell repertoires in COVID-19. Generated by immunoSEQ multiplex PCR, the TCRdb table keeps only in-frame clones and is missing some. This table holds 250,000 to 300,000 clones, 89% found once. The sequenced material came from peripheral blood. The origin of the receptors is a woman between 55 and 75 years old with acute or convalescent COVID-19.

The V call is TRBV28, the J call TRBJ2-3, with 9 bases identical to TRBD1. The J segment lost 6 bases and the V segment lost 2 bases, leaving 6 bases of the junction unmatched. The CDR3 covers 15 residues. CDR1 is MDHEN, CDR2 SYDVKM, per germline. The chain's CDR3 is CASSLMGQGGDTQYF. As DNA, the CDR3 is TGTGCCAGCAGTTTAATGGGACAGGGCGGGGATACGCAGTATTTT.

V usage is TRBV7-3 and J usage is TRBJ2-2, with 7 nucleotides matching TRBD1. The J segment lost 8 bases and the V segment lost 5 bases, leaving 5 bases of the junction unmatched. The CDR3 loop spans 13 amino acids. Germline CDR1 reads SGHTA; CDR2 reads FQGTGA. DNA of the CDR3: TGTGCCAGCAGCAAAGACAGGGATGGGGAGCTGTTTTTT. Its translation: CASSKDRDGELFF.

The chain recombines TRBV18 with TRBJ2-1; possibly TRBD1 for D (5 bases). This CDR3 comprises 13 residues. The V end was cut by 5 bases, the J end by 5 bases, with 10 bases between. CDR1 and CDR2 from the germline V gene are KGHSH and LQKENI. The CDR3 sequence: CASSSDTHNEQFF. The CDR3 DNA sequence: TGTGCCAGCTCATCGGACACACACAATGAGCAGTTCTTC.

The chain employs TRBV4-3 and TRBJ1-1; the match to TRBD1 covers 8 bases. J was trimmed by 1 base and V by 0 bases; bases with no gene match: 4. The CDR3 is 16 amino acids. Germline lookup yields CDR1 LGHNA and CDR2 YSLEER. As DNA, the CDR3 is TGCGCCAGCAGCCAAGATATGGACAGGGCGAACACTGAAGCTTTCTTT. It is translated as CASSQDMDRANTEAFF.

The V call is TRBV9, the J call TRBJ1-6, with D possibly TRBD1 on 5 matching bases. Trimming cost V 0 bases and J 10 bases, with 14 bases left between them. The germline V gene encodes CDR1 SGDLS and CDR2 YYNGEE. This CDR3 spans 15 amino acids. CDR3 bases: TGTGCCAGCAGCGTAGGTCAGGGAAGTGGCTCACCCCTCCACTTT. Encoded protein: CASSVGQGSGSPLHF.

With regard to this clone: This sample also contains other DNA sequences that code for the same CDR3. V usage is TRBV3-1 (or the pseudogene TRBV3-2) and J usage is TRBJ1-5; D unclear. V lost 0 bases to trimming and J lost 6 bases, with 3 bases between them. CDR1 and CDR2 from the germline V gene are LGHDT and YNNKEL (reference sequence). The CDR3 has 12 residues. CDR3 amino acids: CASSQDGQPQHF. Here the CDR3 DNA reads TGTGCCAGCAGCCAAGACGGTCAGCCCCAGCATTTT.

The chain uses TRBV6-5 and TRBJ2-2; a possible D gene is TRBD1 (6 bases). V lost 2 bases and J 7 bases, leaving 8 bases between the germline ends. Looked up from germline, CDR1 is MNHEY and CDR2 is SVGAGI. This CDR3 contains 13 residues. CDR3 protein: CASSYRGHGELFF. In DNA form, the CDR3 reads TGTGCCAGCAGTTACAGGGGACACGGGGAGCTGTTTTTT.

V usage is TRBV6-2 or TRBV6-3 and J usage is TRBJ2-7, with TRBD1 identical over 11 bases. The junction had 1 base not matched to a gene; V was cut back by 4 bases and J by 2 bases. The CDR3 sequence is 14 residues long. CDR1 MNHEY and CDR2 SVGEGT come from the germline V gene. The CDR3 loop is CASSLDRGPYEQYF. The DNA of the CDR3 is TGTGCCAGCAGTTTGGACAGGGGGCCCTACGAGCAGTACTTC.

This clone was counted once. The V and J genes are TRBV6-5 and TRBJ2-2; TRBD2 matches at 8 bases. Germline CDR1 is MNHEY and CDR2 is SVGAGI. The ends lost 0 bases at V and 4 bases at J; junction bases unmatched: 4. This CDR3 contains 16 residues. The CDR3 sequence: CASSYSRGAGTGELFF. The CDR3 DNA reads TGTGCCAGCAGTTACTCGCGGGGGGCCGGCACCGGGGAGCTGTTTTTT.

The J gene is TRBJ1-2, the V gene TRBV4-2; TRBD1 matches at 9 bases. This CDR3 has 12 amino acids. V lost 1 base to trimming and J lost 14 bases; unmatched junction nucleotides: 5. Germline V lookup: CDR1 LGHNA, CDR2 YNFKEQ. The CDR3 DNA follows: TGTGCCAGCAGCCAAGGGGGGGGACAGGGTACCTTC. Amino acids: CASSQGGGQGTF.

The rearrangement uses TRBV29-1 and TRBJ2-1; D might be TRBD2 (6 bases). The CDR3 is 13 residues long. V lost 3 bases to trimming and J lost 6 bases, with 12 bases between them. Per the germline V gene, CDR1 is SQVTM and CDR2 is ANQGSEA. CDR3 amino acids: CSVEEGSSNEQFF. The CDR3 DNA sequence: TGCAGCGTTGAGGAGGGAAGTAGCAATGAGCAGTTCTTC.

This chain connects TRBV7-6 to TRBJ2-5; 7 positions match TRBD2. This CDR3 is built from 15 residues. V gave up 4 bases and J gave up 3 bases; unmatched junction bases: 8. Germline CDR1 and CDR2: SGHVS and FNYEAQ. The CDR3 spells CASSWEGDLEETQYF. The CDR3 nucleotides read TGTGCCAGCAGCTGGGAGGGCGATCTCGAAGAGACCCAGTACTTC.

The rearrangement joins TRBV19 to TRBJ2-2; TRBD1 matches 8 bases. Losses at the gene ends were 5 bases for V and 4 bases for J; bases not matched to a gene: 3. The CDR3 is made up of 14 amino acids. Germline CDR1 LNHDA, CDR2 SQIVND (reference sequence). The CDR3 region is CASSEQGGTGELFF. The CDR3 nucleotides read TGTGCCAGTAGTGAACAGGGGGGCACCGGGGAGCTGTTTTTT. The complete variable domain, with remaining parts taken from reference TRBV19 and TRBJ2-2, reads DGGITQSPKYLFRKEGQNVTLSCEQNLNHDAMYWYRQDPGQGLRLIYYSQIVNDFQKGDIAEGYSVSREKKESFPLTVTSAQKNPTAFYLCASSEQGGTGELFFGEGSRLTVL.

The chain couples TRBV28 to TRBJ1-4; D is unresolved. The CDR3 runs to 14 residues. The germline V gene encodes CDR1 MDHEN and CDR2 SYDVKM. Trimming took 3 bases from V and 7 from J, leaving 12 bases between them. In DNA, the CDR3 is TGTGCCAGCAGTTTTCGAGGGAAGGGTGAAAAACTGTTTTTT. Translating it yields CASSFRGKGEKLFF.

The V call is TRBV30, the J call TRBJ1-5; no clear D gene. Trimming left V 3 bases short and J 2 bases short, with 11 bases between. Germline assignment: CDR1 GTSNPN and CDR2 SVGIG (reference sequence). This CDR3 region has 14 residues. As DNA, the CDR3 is TGTGCCTGGAGCGAAGCGCGGGGCAATCAGCCCCAGCATTTT. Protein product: CAWSEARGNQPQHF. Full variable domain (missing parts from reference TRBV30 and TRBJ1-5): SQTIHQWPATLVQPVGSPLSLECTVEGTSNPNLYWYRQAAGRGLQLLFYSVGIGQISSEVPQNLSASRPQDRQFILSSKKLLLSDSGFYLCAWSEARGNQPQHFGDGTRLSIL.